Following are 16 T cell receptor beta chains from one sample sequenced in a study of blood T cell repertoires in COVID-19. The data were produced by immunoSEQ multiplex PCR, yet TCRdb's version contains in-frame clones alone and is incomplete. Of 650,000 to 800,000 clones in the sample, approximately 90% were seen once. The specimen was peripheral blood. The receptors were gathered from a woman aged 18-29 years with acute or convalescent COVID-19.

This chain uses TRBV19 with TRBJ1-1; maybe TRBD1 (6 bases). This CDR3 has 15 residues. Germline V lookup: CDR1 LNHDA, CDR2 SQIVND (reference sequence). V lost 1 base to trimming and J lost 2 bases, with 11 bases between them. The CDR3 spells CASSIGTVANTEAFF. CDR3 in DNA: TGTGCCAGTAGTATAGGGACAGTAGCCAACACTGAAGCTTTCTTT.

The genes are TRBV30 and TRBJ1-5; D perhaps matches TRBD1 (5 bases). The V and J ends lost 5 bases and 0 bases respectively, with 11 bases between them. The length of the CDR3 is 14 residues. In germline, CDR1 is GTSNPN, CDR2 SVGIG (reference sequence). The CDR3 is CAWDEGLSNQPQHF. CDR3 nucleotides: TGTGCCTGGGACGAGGGACTTAGCAATCAGCCCCAGCATTTT.

The V call is TRBV30, the J call TRBJ1-6; D gene unclear. There are 15 residues in the CDR3. CDR1 is GTSNPN and CDR2 is SVGIG in the germline V gene (reference sequence). Trimming removed 0 bases at V and 3 bases at J, with 9 bases between. CDR3 sequence reads: CAWSVFHNYNSPLHF. The CDR3 DNA reads as TGTGCCTGGAGTGTATTCCACAACTATAATTCACCCCTCCACTTT.

V and J are TRBV14 and TRBJ1-3, with D unclear. This CDR3 contains 19 residues. Germline CDR1 SGHDN, CDR2 FVKESK. Between the trimmed V and J ends, which lost 2 bases and 0 bases, there was a span of 20 bases. The CDR3 DNA follows: TGTGCCAGCAGCCAATACGACCCGACGTTGACTAGCTCTGGAAACACCATATATTTT. Amino acid sequence: CASSQYDPTLTSSGNTIYF.

The V gene is TRBV2, the J gene TRBJ1-6; D uncertain. CDR3 length: 14 residues. The germline V gene encodes CDR1 SNHLY and CDR2 FYNNEI. Trimming took off 5 bases at V and 10 bases at J, with 15 bases between the two ends. The CDR3 protein is CASSLGVKNSPLHF. The CDR3 DNA sequence: TGTGCCAGCAGTCTCGGGGTCAAGAACTCACCCCTCCACTTT.

This chain uses TRBV4-1 with TRBJ1-2; no clear D. Trimming left V 4 bases short and J 4 bases short, with 16 bases between. The CDR3 is 15 amino acids. CDR1 is MGHRA and CDR2 is YSYEKL in the germline V gene. In DNA, the CDR3 is TGCGCCAGCAGCCCCGCGGTTCGGCCGGGCTATGGCTACACCTTC. Protein product: CASSPAVRPGYGYTF.

V is TRBV20-1 and J is TRBJ1-1; the D is unclear. From germline, CDR1 is DFQATT and CDR2 SNEGSKA (reference sequence). V was clipped by 3 bases and J by 2 bases, with 10 bases between them. The CDR3 is made up of 13 amino acids. DNA of the CDR3: TGCAGTGCTAGTTCGGGATTTAACACTGAAGCTTTCTTT. Its protein product is CSASSGFNTEAFF.

This chain joins TRBV15 and TRBJ1-2; TRBD1 aligns across 12 bases. V was clipped by 2 bases and J by 7 bases; unmatched bases: 29. Germline V gene sequence: CDR1 LNHNV, CDR2 YYDKDF (reference sequence). This CDR3 is 23 amino acids long. The CDR3 sequence is CATSRSDNLILRWGTGGVFGYTF. CDR3 DNA sequence: TGTGCCACCAGCAGATCAGATAACTTGATCTTGAGGTGGGGGACAGGGGGCGTTTTTGGCTACACCTTC.

The CDR3 is CASSSIGVTEAFF. As DNA, the CDR3 is TGTGCCAGCAGTTCTATAGGGGTGACTGAAGCTTTCTTT. The rearrangement joins TRBV27 to TRBJ1-1, with a tentative D call TRBD1 (5 bases). Trimming shortened V by 4 bases and J by 5 bases, and 11 bases separated the two germline ends. Germline loops: CDR1 MNHEY, CDR2 SMNVEV (reference sequence). CDR3 length: 13 amino acids.

The rearrangement uses TRBV5-1 and TRBJ2-7; 9 bases agree with TRBD2. Per the germline V gene, CDR1 is SGHRS and CDR2 is YFSETQ. V shed 0 bases, J shed 0 bases, and the junction held 4 bases outside the gene matches. The CDR3 is 16 amino acids. CDR3 protein: CASSLGGGGASYEQYF. In nucleotides, the CDR3 is TGCGCCAGCAGCTTGGGCGGCGGGGGGGCCTCCTACGAGCAGTACTTC.

The gene calls are TRBV9 and TRBJ1-4, with D hard to call. Trimming removed 0 bases from V and 5 bases from J, with 11 bases in between. Per the germline V gene, CDR1 is SGDLS and CDR2 is YYNGEE. The CDR3 contains 15 residues. The CDR3 sequence is CASSVGLGGNEKLFF. DNA of the CDR3: TGTGCCAGCAGCGTAGGTTTAGGAGGAAATGAAAAACTGTTTTTT. Together with reference TRBV9 and TRBJ1-4, the CDR3 gives the full variable domain: DSGVTQTPKHLITATGQRVTLRCSPRSGDLSVYWYQQSLDQGLQFLIQYYNGEERAKGNILERFSAQQFPDLHSELNLSSLELGDSALYFCASSVGLGGNEKLFFGSGTQLSVL.

The V gene is TRBV27, the J gene TRBJ1-5; D may be TRBD1 (6 bases). This CDR3 spans 15 amino acids. V gave up 1 base and J gave up 3 bases, with 10 bases separating them. CDR1 is MNHEY and CDR2 is SMNVEV in the germline V gene (reference sequence). In nucleotides, the CDR3 is TGTGCCAGCAGTTTATTAGGGGGTTTCAATCAGCCCCAGCATTTT. Translating gives CASSLLGGFNQPQHF.

This chain connects TRBV2 to TRBJ2-7; 14 nucleotides line up with TRBD2. Germline V gene sequence: CDR1 SNHLY, CDR2 FYNNEI. This CDR3 has 16 amino acids. J lost 2 bases, V lost 2 bases, and 2 bases had no gene match. In DNA, the CDR3 is TGTGCCAGCAGTGAATGGACTAGCGGGGGGACCTACGAGCAGTACTTC. Protein product: CASSEWTSGGTYEQYF.

The V and J genes are TRBV6-2 or TRBV6-3 and TRBJ2-5; 9 bases match TRBD1. With 5 bases clipped from V and 5 bases from J, the junction kept 9 bases outside the gene matches. The germline CDR1 and CDR2 sequences are MNHEY and SVGEGT. The CDR3 contains 15 residues. The CDR3 reads CASSPGTGGAETQYF. The CDR3 coding sequence is TGTGCCAGCAGTCCGGGTACAGGGGGCGCCGAGACCCAGTACTTC.

The CDR3 reads CASSIDRWTANTGELFF. CDR3 coding DNA: TGTGCCAGTAGTATAGATAGGTGGACAGCCAACACCGGGGAGCTGTTTTTT. The chain has TRBV19 and TRBJ2-2, with a weak D call TRBD1 (6 bases). In germline, CDR1 is LNHDA, CDR2 SQIVND (reference sequence). The germline V and J ends were trimmed by 0 bases and 2 bases, with 13 bases remaining between them. The CDR3 runs to 17 residues.

This clone appeared a few times. The chain employs TRBV11-1 and TRBJ1-5; 9 nucleotides agree with TRBD1. V trimming: 4 bases; J trimming: 7 bases; junction bases outside the gene matches: 5. CDR1 and CDR2 (germline): SGHAT, FQDESV (reference sequence). The CDR3 runs to 14 residues. The CDR3 sequence: CASSSGQGRQPQHF. Written as DNA, the CDR3 is TGTGCCAGCAGCTCCGGACAGGGGAGGCAGCCCCAGCATTTT.